This paragraph covers one TCR beta chain sequence. This table comes from immunoSEQ multiplex PCR, and its TCRdb copy is limited to in-frame clones, with some not included. The sample has 150,000 to 200,000 clones, about 88% seen once; the top ten hold more than 0.75%. These data belong to a study of blood T cell repertoires in COVID-19. Study summary: Sources were T cells, B-cell-depleted T cells, or PBMCs; the material itself was cDNA or gDNA.

The CDR3 extends over 12 amino acids. CDR1 is GTSNPN, CDR2 SVGIG, per germline (reference sequence). With V trimmed by 4 bases and J by 4 bases, 3 bases remained unmatched. The sequenced material came from peripheral blood. The rearrangement links TRBV30 to TRBJ1-2, with 7 bases that match TRBD1. The receptor's source is a man between 18 and 35 years old with acute or convalescent COVID-19. As DNA, the CDR3 is TGTGCCTGGAAGGGACAGCTCTATGGCTACACCTTC. Its translation is CAWKGQLYGYTF.